These 27 T cell receptor beta chains came from one sample sequenced in a study of T cells in Graves' hyperthyroidism and ophthalmopathy. Researchers amplified the TCR beta CDR3 regions from RNA transcripts. A set of HTBI primers served as the primers for a first-round RT-PCR of the TCR CDR3. TCRdb processed the multiplex PCR reads anew with MiXCR; each CDR3 protein has one entry. The profile shows 220,000 or so distinct CDR3 sequences, about 17% of them singletons. The sample was blood. Source of these receptors: a woman aged 18-29 years with Graves' ophthalmopathy.

This clonotype was observed many times. J is TRBJ1-2 and V is TRBV9; no clear D gene. Trimming shortened V by 0 bases and J by 0 bases, and 12 bases separated the two germline ends. CDR1 and CDR2 from the germline V gene are SGDLS and YYNGEE. This CDR3 is built from 16 residues. The CDR3 protein is CASSVGVGNTNYGYTF. Here the CDR3 DNA reads TGTGCCAGCAGCGTAGGCGTTGGCAACACTAACTATGGCTACACCTTC. The full variable domain, completed using reference TRBV9 and TRBJ1-2, is DSGVTQTPKHLITATGQRVTLRCSPRSGDLSVYWYQQSLDQGLQFLIQYYNGEERAKGNILERFSAQQFPDLHSELNLSSLELGDSALYFCASSVGVGNTNYGYTFGSGTRLTVV.

This clonotype was found many times. This sequence joins TRBV7-6 and TRBJ1-1; D gene unclear. Trimming left V 5 bases short and J 0 bases short, with 16 bases between. Germline lookup yields CDR1 SGHVS and CDR2 FNYEAQ. CDR3 size: 16 residues. In DNA, the CDR3 is TGTGCCAGCAGCCCCACCTTGAGAGATATGAACACTGAAGCTTTCTTT. It translates to CASSPTLRDMNTEAFF.

Ten or more counts support this clonotype. The V and J genes are TRBV5-1 and TRBJ2-7; no definite D call. The ends were cut back, 2 bases at V and 6 bases at J, with 12 bases in the middle. There are 13 residues in the CDR3. Looked up from germline, CDR1 is SGHRS and CDR2 is YFSETQ. The CDR3 here is CASSFNTFSEQYF. CDR3 DNA: TGCGCCAGCAGCTTCAACACCTTTAGCGAGCAGTACTTC.

This clonotype appeared many times. The chain links TRBV28 to TRBJ1-4; tentatively, D is TRBD1 (6 bases). The CDR3 has 17 residues. From germline, CDR1 is MDHEN and CDR2 SYDVKM. V lost 1 base and J lost 8, with 20 bases in between. CDR3 in amino acids: CASSLSNFGGLGEKLFF. DNA of the CDR3: TGTGCCAGCAGTTTATCCAATTTTGGGGGGCTGGGGGAAAAACTGTTTTTT.

This sequence joins TRBV7-9 and TRBJ2-1; 10 bases fit TRBD2. CDR3 length: 15 amino acids. The germline V gene has CDR1 SEHNR and CDR2 FQNEAQ (reference sequence). With V trimmed by 5 bases and J by 7 bases, 8 bases remained unmatched. CDR3 protein: CASSQAGGPGNEQFF. The CDR3 DNA follows: TGTGCCAGCAGCCAAGCGGGAGGGCCGGGTAATGAGCAGTTCTTC. Full variable domain (missing parts from reference TRBV7-9 and TRBJ2-1): DTGVSQNPRHKITKRGQNVTFRCDPISEHNRLYWYRQTLGQGPEFLTYFQNEAQLEKSRLLSDRFSAERPKGSFSTLEIQRTEQGDSAMYLCASSQAGGPGNEQFFGPGTRLTVL.

This clonotype was counted at least ten times. V is TRBV7-9 and J is TRBJ2-1, with 16 bases matching TRBD2. Germline CDR1 and CDR2: SEHNR and FQNEAQ (reference sequence). After removal of 3 bases from V and 12 bases from J, the junction contained 5 bases not matched to a gene. The CDR3 runs to 15 residues. CDR3 loop: CASSFAGLAGGGQFF. The DNA for the CDR3 is TGTGCCAGCAGCTTCGCGGGACTAGCGGGAGGGGGGCAGTTCTTC.

The chain combines TRBV28 with TRBJ2-7; TRBD2 matches at 8 bases. After removal of 3 bases from V and 3 bases from J, the junction contained 10 bases not matched to a gene. The CDR3 totals 16 residues. The germline gives CDR1 MDHEN, CDR2 SYDVKM. CDR3 protein: CASSFIGRGANYEQYF. The DNA for the CDR3 is TGTGCCAGCAGTTTTATAGGGCGGGGGGCCAACTACGAGCAGTACTTC.

This clonotype was counted ten times or more. V gene TRBV9 combines with J gene TRBJ2-1; 7 nucleotides line up with TRBD1. Unmatched junction bases numbered 8, after V lost 1 base and J lost 4 bases. Germline assignment: CDR1 SGDLS and CDR2 YYNGEE. The CDR3 spans 16 residues. CDR3 DNA: TGTGCCAGCAGCGTATGGGGCAGGGGGAAGTACAATGAGCAGTTCTTC. The encoded protein is CASSVWGRGKYNEQFF.

This clonotype was counted at least ten times. The rearrangement joins TRBV12-3 or TRBV12-4 to TRBJ2-3, with a possible D match to TRBD1 (5 bases). This CDR3 contains 15 residues. Trimming pared 5 bases from V and 5 bases from J, leaving 17 bases between. The CDR3 reads CASSLTRRGGDTQYF. CDR3 coding DNA: TGTGCCAGCAGTCTGACTCGAAGGGGTGGAGATACGCAGTATTTT.

This clonotype was seen ten or more times. The chain joins TRBV7-8 to TRBJ2-7, with 12 nucleotides matching TRBD2. Germline CDR1 is SGHVS and CDR2 is FQNEAQ. V gave up 0 bases and J gave up 6 bases; unmatched junction bases: 3. The CDR3 loop spans 15 amino acids. CDR3 region: CASSLAGLAGLEQYF. The CDR3 DNA is TGTGCCAGCAGCTTAGCGGGACTAGCGGGCCTCGAGCAGTACTTC.

This sequence joins TRBV15 and TRBJ2-1, with 11 bases fitting TRBD2. V gave up 3 bases and J gave up 6 bases; unmatched junction bases: 4. The CDR3 consists of 15 residues. Germline CDR1 LNHNV, CDR2 YYDKDF (reference sequence). CDR3 DNA: TGTGCCACCAGCAGTTACACTAGCGGGAGCAATGAGCAGTTCTTC. Translating it yields CATSSYTSGSNEQFF.

A note on this clonotype: A much larger clone is a single base away; this may be a read error. This chain uses TRBV12-3 or TRBV12-4 with TRBJ2-5; D is unclear. The CDR3 sequence is 14 residues long. The CDR3, as DNA: TGTGCCAGCAGTTTCGAGAATGTTGGAGAGGCCCAGTACTTC. Its translation: CASSFENVGEAQYF.

The gene calls are TRBV28 and TRBJ2-7; the match to TRBD1 covers 10 bases. Per germline, CDR1 MDHEN and CDR2 SYDVKM. CDR3 length: 15 residues. Trimming at V came to 4 bases and at J to 3 bases, leaving 6 bases not matched to a gene. The CDR3 bases are TGTGCCAGCAGTTCCTTGCGGACAGGGGGCTACGAGCAGTACTTC. As protein: CASSSLRTGGYEQYF.

This clonotype was observed many times. V gene TRBV7-2 combines with J gene TRBJ2-1; 10 bases map to TRBD1. Unmatched junction bases numbered 8, after V lost 6 bases and J lost 3 bases. The CDR3 extends over 16 amino acids. In germline, CDR1 is SGHTA, CDR2 FQGNSA. The CDR3 loop reads CASSLNRDRGYNEQFF. The CDR3 coding sequence is TGTGCCAGCAGTTTGAACCGGGACAGGGGCTACAATGAGCAGTTCTTC.

The sample holds many counts of this clonotype. The CDR3 region is CASKETSSYEQYF. The CDR3 bases are TGTGCCAGCAAGGAGACGAGCTCCTACGAGCAGTACTTC. The V and J genes are TRBV2 and TRBJ2-7; no clear D. CDR1 and CDR2 (germline): SNHLY, FYNNEI. The V gene lost 7 bases and the J gene lost 0 bases, with 10 bases spanning the gap. The CDR3 is made up of 13 amino acids.

This clonotype was seen only a few times. The rearrangement links TRBV28 to TRBJ2-7; TRBD1 aligns across 8 bases. The ends lost 4 bases at V and 6 bases at J; junction bases unmatched: 11. The CDR3 length is 15 residues. Per germline, CDR1 MDHEN and CDR2 SYDVKM. This chain's CDR3 is CASSSLGTGRSEQYF. CDR3 DNA: TGTGCCAGCAGTTCTCTCGGGACAGGTCGATCCGAGCAGTACTTC.

This clonotype showed up many times. The chain couples TRBV27 to TRBJ2-7, with D possibly being TRBD1 or TRBD2 (6 bases each). The CDR3 runs 14 residues. The V and J ends lost 1 base and 6 bases respectively, with 13 bases between them. Germline V gives CDR1 MNHEY, CDR2 SMNVEV (reference sequence). The CDR3 is CASSLWGAHREQYF. The CDR3 DNA reads as TGTGCCAGCAGTTTATGGGGGGCGCATCGCGAGCAGTACTTC.

Many counts were recorded for this clonotype. The chain employs TRBV6-1 and TRBJ1-2; 9 nucleotides match TRBD1. Per the germline V gene, CDR1 is MNHNS and CDR2 is SASEGT. The V gene end was trimmed by 5 bases and the J gene end by 6 bases; junction bases not matched to a gene: 13. The CDR3 consists of 16 residues. CDR3 sequence reads: CASSREPGQGFNGYTF. The CDR3 DNA reads TGTGCCAGCAGTCGAGAACCGGGACAGGGTTTCAATGGCTACACCTTC.

The table lists this clonotype with many counts. The chain carries TRBV12-3 or TRBV12-4 and TRBJ1-6; D remains ambiguous. Trimming left V 1 base short and J 10 bases short, with 8 bases between. The CDR3 is 13 residues long. The CDR3 here is CASSLVWESPLHF. CDR3 sequence (DNA): TGTGCCAGCAGTTTAGTATGGGAATCACCCCTCCACTTT.

The sample holds many counts of this clonotype. The CDR3 protein is CASSQEIGDSNQPQHF. DNA of the CDR3: TGTGCCAGCAGCCAAGAGATTGGCGACAGCAATCAGCCCCAGCATTTT. The V gene is TRBV4-2, the J gene TRBJ1-5; no definite D call. The CDR3 consists of 16 residues. V was trimmed by 0 bases and J by 1 base, leaving 10 bases between them. The germline V gene has CDR1 LGHNA and CDR2 YNFKEQ.

This clonotype has a count of ten or more. The chain employs TRBV4-1 and TRBJ2-3, with 13 bases that match TRBD2. J lost 7 bases, V lost 3 bases, and 7 bases had no gene match. The CDR3 contains 16 residues. Germline V gene sequence: CDR1 MGHRA, CDR2 YSYEKL. The chain's CDR3 is CASSQALAGGLNTQYF. CDR3 nucleotides: TGCGCCAGCAGCCAGGCACTAGCGGGGGGGCTCAATACGCAGTATTTT.

This clonotype was recorded many times. The chain joins TRBV5-8 to TRBJ2-5; D not resolved. With 1 base removed from V and 2 bases from J, the gap between germline ends came to 12 bases. This CDR3 region has 15 residues. Germline-derived CDR1 and CDR2 are SGHTS and YDEGEE. The CDR3 DNA sequence: TGTGCCAGCAGCTTGATCTCCAGGCTACAAGAGACCCAGTACTTC. The encoded protein is CASSLISRLQETQYF.

The CDR3 loop is CASSQMGGGYTF. The CDR3 coding sequence is TGTGCCAGCAGCCAAATGGGCGGGGGCTACACCTTC. The chain carries TRBV3-1 and TRBJ1-2; D gene ambiguous. CDR3 length: 12 residues. V dropped 2 bases and J dropped 8 bases, with 9 bases sitting between them. Germline V gene lookup returns CDR1 LGHDT and CDR2 YNNKEL (reference sequence).

The chain combines TRBV20-1 with TRBJ1-1; D call uncertain. The length of the CDR3 is 12 residues. Germline V lookup: CDR1 DFQATT, CDR2 SNEGSKA (reference sequence). The DNA of the CDR3 is TGCAGCGCCAGAACAGCCCAAGCTGAAGCTTTCTTT. Translation: CSARTAQAEAFF.

This clonotype has a count of ten or more. The rearrangement joins TRBV3-1 to TRBJ1-2; 7 bases map to TRBD1. V dropped 7 bases and J dropped 2; count of bases not matched to a gene: 10. The CDR3 is 15 residues long. The V gene's germline CDR1 is LGHDT and CDR2 YNNKEL (reference sequence). For the CDR3, the DNA is TGTGCCAGCATCCTATTCCGGACAGGCAACTATGGCTACACCTTC. Translation gives CASILFRTGNYGYTF.

This clonotype showed up many times. The rearrangement links TRBV7-9 to TRBJ2-7; TRBD2 aligns across 7 bases. Germline V gives CDR1 SEHNR, CDR2 FQNEAQ (reference sequence). This CDR3 is 15 amino acids long. Unmatched junction bases numbered 8, after V lost 4 bases and J lost 2 bases. This CDR3 reads CASSYTWGGAYEQYF. The CDR3 DNA reads as TGTGCCAGCAGCTATACCTGGGGGGGGGCCTACGAGCAGTACTTC.

This clonotype was seen a handful of times. A single base separates this from a much larger clone, so it may be a read error. The V call is TRBV28, the J call TRBJ2-2; 7 bases match TRBD2. The length of the CDR3 is 16 residues. J lost 6 bases, V lost 2 bases, and 9 bases had no gene match. Germline lookup yields CDR1 MDHEN and CDR2 SYDVKM. The CDR3 DNA sequence: TGTGCCAGCAGTTTACGGGCGGCGGGAGAGGCCGGGGAGCTGTTTTTT. It yields the protein CASSLRAAGEAGELFF.